This T cell receptor (beta chain) was identified in a study of graft-versus-host responses after intestinal transplantation. At the level of the study: Recipients underwent multivisceral, liver-intestinal, or isolated intestinal transplants.

V lost 6 bases, J lost 0 bases, and 11 bases lay in between. This CDR3 contains 15 residues. The germline V gene has CDR1 MNHEY and CDR2 SVGAGI. Study-level findings and limits: Analysis identified GvH clones in recipient marrow, with some appearing first in ileum or blood. Graft-donor T cell macrochimerism coincided with high graft-versus-host to host-versus-graft clonal ratios in allografts. Early post-transplant HvG declines were associated with peak circulating GvH clone levels.

As to this clone: Its antigen is currently unknown.

Libraries were prepared by immunoSEQ multiplex PCR; TCRdb keeps only in-frame clonotypes and omits some of them. The sample has about 40,000 clones; about 90% are singletons. The material was PBMCs, obtained approximately 300 days after intestinal transplant. The chain uses TRBV6-5 and TRBJ2-2, with D tentatively TRBD1 (5 bases). The sequence was collected from a human patient who received an intestinal transplant, so some T cells may come from the graft donor. The CDR3 loop is CASRADRPNTGELFF. The CDR3 DNA follows: TGTGCCAGCAGAGCAGACAGACCGAACACCGGGGAGCTGTTTTTT.